A single sample is the source of the 10 T cell receptor beta chains below, sequenced in a study of blood T cell repertoires in COVID-19. Libraries were prepared by immunoSEQ multiplex PCR; TCRdb keeps only in-frame clonotypes and omits some of them. The sample carries about 500,000 clones, roughly nine tenths recorded once. The sample taken for sequencing was peripheral blood. These receptors originate from a woman aged 50 to 65 with COVID-19, enrolled during active disease.

This clone turned up a few times. The rearrangement joins TRBV2 to TRBJ1-1; D perhaps matches TRBD1 (6 bases). The V end was cut by 6 bases, the J end by 2 bases, with 16 bases between. The CDR3 covers 15 residues. Germline V lookup: CDR1 SNHLY, CDR2 FYNNEI. The CDR3 nucleotides read TGTGCCAGCAGAAGCACTGGACAGCCAAACACTGAAGCTTTCTTT. Its translation: CASRSTGQPNTEAFF. The variable domain in full, with the rest retrieved from reference TRBV2 and TRBJ1-1, is EPEVTQTPSHQVTQMGQEVILRCVPISNHLYFYWYRQILGQKVEFLVSFYNNEISEKSEIFDDQFSVERPDGSNFTLKIRSTKLEDSAMYFCASRSTGQPNTEAFFGQGTRLTVV.

This clone was seen just once. J is TRBJ1-5 and V is TRBV7-6, with D perhaps matching TRBD1 (6 bases). The germline V and J ends were trimmed by 5 bases and 3 bases, with 11 bases remaining between them. The CDR3 is 14 amino acids. Germline CDR1 and CDR2: SGHVS and FNYEAQ. CDR3 residues: CASSRGQFNQPQHF. The CDR3 DNA is TGTGCCAGCAGCCGTGGACAGTTCAATCAGCCCCAGCATTTT.

The chain uses TRBV30 and TRBJ1-1; possible D gene TRBD1, 6 bases. Between the trimmed V and J ends, which lost 4 bases and 12 bases, there was a span of 21 bases. Germline CDR1 and CDR2: GTSNPN and SVGIG (reference sequence). This CDR3 contains 13 residues. This CDR3 reads CAWITKGVPISFF. The CDR3 nucleotides are TGTGCCTGGATTACTAAGGGGGTCCCTATTTCTTTCTTT. The variable domain in full, with the rest retrieved from reference TRBV30 and TRBJ1-1, is SQTIHQWPATLVQPVGSPLSLECTVEGTSNPNLYWYRQAAGRGLQLLFYSVGIGQISSEVPQNLSASRPQDRQFILSSKKLLLSDSGFYLCAWITKGVPISFFGQGTRLTVV.

The chain couples TRBV7-8 to TRBJ2-2; D is undetermined. Trimming left V 2 bases short and J 5 bases short, with 12 bases between. Germline V gene lookup returns CDR1 SGHVS and CDR2 FQNEAQ. This CDR3 has 15 residues. The CDR3 nucleotides are TGTGCCAGCAGCTTAATCCCGGCCGGGACCGGGGAGCTGTTTTTT. Protein: CASSLIPAGTGELFF.

This chain links TRBV6-5 with TRBJ2-7, with TRBD1 matching 9 bases. V shed 6 bases, J shed 3 bases, and the junction held 3 bases outside the gene matches. The CDR3 covers 13 residues. Germline assignment: CDR1 MNHEY and CDR2 SVGAGI. The CDR3 region is CASRGDRVYEQYF. In DNA form, the CDR3 reads TGTGCCAGCAGGGGGGACAGGGTCTACGAGCAGTACTTC.

The V gene is TRBV30, the J gene TRBJ1-2, with no clear D. CDR1 and CDR2 from the germline V gene are GTSNPN and SVGIG (reference sequence). The CDR3 extends over 11 amino acids. The V and J ends lost 0 bases and 7 bases respectively, with 6 bases between them. In DNA, the CDR3 is TGTGCCTGGAGTGTTGTCGGTGGCTACACCTTC. Its translation is CAWSVVGGYTF.

The V gene is TRBV9, the J gene TRBJ1-2, with D hard to call. Germline V gene data show CDR1 as SGDLS and CDR2 as YYNGEE. The CDR3 runs to 12 residues. Trimming removed 0 bases from V and 6 bases from J, with 6 bases in between. In DNA, the CDR3 is TGTGCCAGCAGCGTAGGGTCAGATGGCTACACCTTC. Translated, it gives CASSVGSDGYTF.

The chain is built from TRBV7-8 and TRBJ1-2; D gene uncertain. Germline V gene lookup returns CDR1 SGHVS and CDR2 FQNEAQ. V was pared by 5 bases and J by 1 base, with 14 bases between. CDR3 length: 15 residues. CDR3 DNA sequence: TGTGCCAGCAGCCCGAGGAGGCAGCTTAACTATGGCTACACCTTC. Translation gives CASSPRRQLNYGYTF.

The rearrangement uses TRBV19 and TRBJ1-1; D not certain. The CDR3 is 14 residues long. Germline CDR1 reads LNHDA; CDR2 reads SQIVND (reference sequence). Trimming stripped 5 bases from V and 0 bases from J, with 10 bases between. CDR3 in DNA: TGTGCCAGTAGTCCACAGCTAATGAACACTGAAGCTTTCTTT. Translating it yields CASSPQLMNTEAFF. The full variable domain, with the rest looked up from reference TRBV19 and TRBJ1-1, is DGGITQSPKYLFRKEGQNVTLSCEQNLNHDAMYWYRQDPGQGLRLIYYSQIVNDFQKGDIAEGYSVSREKKESFPLTVTSAQKNPTAFYLCASSPQLMNTEAFFGQGTRLTVV.

This clone was observed a few times. The chain employs TRBV7-2 and TRBJ2-7, with D perhaps TRBD2 (7 bases). Per the germline V gene, CDR1 is SGHTA and CDR2 is FQGNSA. This CDR3 contains 15 residues. Trimming stripped 4 bases from V and 6 bases from J, with 19 bases between. The CDR3 nucleotides read TGTGCCAGCAGCTCCCGGGGGGTCACAGGGACCGAGCAGTACTTC. Translating it yields CASSSRGVTGTEQYF.